This passage covers 21 T cell receptor beta chains from one sample sequenced in a study of cytomegalovirus exposure and HLA in healthy donors. The PCR ran on 60 Vbeta and 13 Jbeta primers. Measured with immunoSEQ multiplex PCR; TCRdb has only the in-frame clones, and not every one. The table lists approximately 190,000 clones, roughly four fifths of them singletons, with roughly 0.8% in the top ten. The sample comprised PBMCs. These TCRs come from a young woman in good health and CMV-seronegative.

The V and J genes are TRBV19 and TRBJ2-2; TRBD2 matches at 8 bases. The junction had 5 bases not matched to a gene; V was cut back by 5 bases and J by 6 bases. This CDR3 contains 14 residues. Germline loops: CDR1 LNHDA, CDR2 SQIVND (reference sequence). The CDR3 reads CASSRRGESGELFF. CDR3 DNA sequence: TGTGCCAGTAGTCGGCGGGGGGAGTCCGGGGAGCTGTTTTTT.

CDR3 loop: CASSPRRSGRLLETQYF. The CDR3 DNA reads TGTGCCAGCAGCCCTCGGAGATCGGGAAGGCTCCTAGAGACCCAGTACTTC. The chain couples TRBV9 to TRBJ2-5; possible D gene TRBD2, 5 bases. CDR1 and CDR2 from the germline V gene are SGDLS and YYNGEE. V lost 4 bases, J lost 4 bases, and 23 bases lay in between. This CDR3 is built from 17 residues. The full variable domain, rest sourced from reference TRBV9 and TRBJ2-5, is DSGVTQTPKHLITATGQRVTLRCSPRSGDLSVYWYQQSLDQGLQFLIQYYNGEERAKGNILERFSAQQFPDLHSELNLSSLELGDSALYFCASSPRRSGRLLETQYFGPGTRLLVL.

This clone is a singleton in its sample. The CDR3 region is CASRALGLAGRYEQYF. Here the CDR3 DNA reads TGTGCCAGCAGAGCCTTGGGACTAGCGGGAAGGTACGAGCAGTACTTC. V and J are TRBV28 and TRBJ2-7, with 13 bases identical to TRBD2. Germline lookup yields CDR1 MDHEN and CDR2 SYDVKM. After removal of 6 bases from V and 4 bases from J, the junction contained 9 bases not matched to a gene. The CDR3 is 16 residues long.

This clone was detected a few times. The chain employs TRBV18 and TRBJ1-2; no definite D call. The CDR3 length is 13 residues. Germline V gene sequence: CDR1 KGHSH, CDR2 LQKENI. The V gene lost 6 bases and the J gene lost 1 base, with 9 bases spanning the gap. For the CDR3, the DNA is TGTGCCAGCTCGTCCGGAGGTAACTATGGCTACACCTTC. It encodes CASSSGGNYGYTF. The full variable domain, rest sourced from reference TRBV18 and TRBJ1-2, is NAGVMQNPRHLVRRRGQEARLRCSPMKGHSHVYWYRQLPEEGLKFMVYLQKENIIDESGMPKERFSAEFPKEGPSILRIQQVVRGDSAAYFCASSSGGNYGYTFGSGTRLTVV.

This chain connects TRBV6-5 to TRBJ2-7; 8 bases align to TRBD1. The CDR3 sequence is 15 residues long. J lost 6 bases, V lost 0 bases, and 7 bases had no gene match. Germline V gene data show CDR1 as MNHEY and CDR2 as SVGAGI. The CDR3 region is CASSYSTPGGGEQYF. The CDR3 DNA follows: TGTGCCAGCAGTTACTCGACGCCAGGGGGCGGCGAGCAGTACTTC.

This chain connects TRBV2 to TRBJ1-3; 9 nucleotides line up with TRBD1. Germline lookup yields CDR1 SNHLY and CDR2 FYNNEI. CDR3 length equals 16 residues. V dropped 3 bases and J dropped 3; count of bases not matched to a gene: 6. CDR3 loop: CASSDAQGASGNTIYF. The CDR3 DNA reads as TGTGCCAGCAGTGACGCACAGGGGGCGAGTGGAAACACCATATATTTT.

V gene TRBV28 combines with J gene TRBJ1-4, with D possibly matching TRBD1 (6 bases). Per germline, CDR1 MDHEN and CDR2 SYDVKM. CDR3 size: 14 residues. V was cut by 8 bases and J by 2 bases, with 12 bases left in between. The CDR3 loop reads CASQRGGTNEKLFF. For the CDR3, the DNA is TGTGCCAGCCAGAGGGGGGGGACTAATGAAAAACTGTTTTTT.

The chain links TRBV13 to TRBJ2-7; TRBD1 matches at 8 bases. J lost 6 bases, V lost 3 bases, and 7 bases had no gene match. The CDR3 has 14 residues. Germline values: CDR1 PRHDT, CDR2 FYEKMQ (reference sequence). CDR3 region: CASSLGQTGGEQYF. DNA for the CDR3: TGTGCCAGCAGCTTGGGGCAAACAGGGGGCGAGCAGTACTTC.

The V call is TRBV28, the J call TRBJ1-3; 11 nucleotides agree with TRBD1. Germline CDR1 and CDR2: MDHEN and SYDVKM. J lost 0 bases, V lost 3 bases, and 7 bases had no gene match. The CDR3 contains 18 residues. DNA of the CDR3: TGTGCCAGCAGTTTGGGGGGACAGGGGGGATACTCTGGAAACACCATATATTTT. Translated: CASSLGGQGGYSGNTIYF.

The chain combines TRBV7-2 with TRBJ1-2; the D is unclear. The V end lost 1 base, the J end lost 13 bases, and 7 bases lay between the germline ends. Germline CDR1 and CDR2: SGHTA and FQGNSA. CDR3 length equals 10 residues. The CDR3 loop reads CASSLEGGTF. CDR3 DNA: TGTGCCAGCAGCTTAGAGGGAGGCACCTTC.

The chain uses TRBV27 and TRBJ1-2; 7 bases agree with TRBD1. CDR1 and CDR2 (germline): MNHEY, SMNVEV (reference sequence). J gave up 4 bases and V 4 bases, and 6 bases lay outside the gene matches. This CDR3 has 14 residues. Here the CDR3 reads CASSSQGSGYGYTF. CDR3 DNA sequence: TGTGCCAGCAGTTCACAGGGGTCGGGCTATGGCTACACCTTC.

The J gene is TRBJ2-7, the V gene TRBV7-9; the match to TRBD1 covers 10 bases. This CDR3 spans 15 amino acids. V lost 5 bases to trimming and J lost 5 bases; unmatched junction nucleotides: 9. Germline V gene lookup returns CDR1 SEHNR and CDR2 FQNEAQ (reference sequence). CDR3 DNA: TGTGCCAGCAGCAAAAGACAGGGGGCTCGGGACGAGCAGTACTTC. As protein: CASSKRQGARDEQYF.

The chain joins TRBV2 to TRBJ2-3; the D gene is possibly TRBD2 (5 bases). Germline V lookup: CDR1 SNHLY, CDR2 FYNNEI. The CDR3 is 15 residues long. V was trimmed by 3 bases and J by 0 bases, leaving 10 bases between them. CDR3 DNA: TGTGCCAGCAGTGAGTGGCGGACTAGCACAGATACGCAGTATTTT. Translated, it gives CASSEWRTSTDTQYF.

This chain uses TRBV25-1 with TRBJ2-3; perhaps TRBD2 as D (7 bases). This CDR3 spans 17 amino acids. CDR1 is MGHDK, CDR2 SYGVNS, per germline. Trimming removed 1 base at V and 3 bases at J, with 17 bases between. In DNA, the CDR3 is TGTGCCAGCAGTGAATGGGGGGGCCTAATGAGTACAGATACGCAGTATTTT. Encoded protein: CASSEWGGLMSTDTQYF.

The CDR3 region is CAIRGLADNEQFF. CDR3 bases: TGTGCCATCAGAGGACTAGCCGACAATGAGCAGTTCTTC. This rearrangement joins TRBV10-3 to TRBJ2-1; 8 bases agree with TRBD2. Germline lookup yields CDR1 ENHRY and CDR2 SYGVKD. The J segment lost 5 bases and the V segment lost 6 bases, leaving 3 bases of the junction unmatched. The CDR3 is 13 residues long.

This sequence joins TRBV5-1 and TRBJ1-4, with a weak D call TRBD1 (5 bases). Per the germline V gene, CDR1 is SGHRS and CDR2 is YFSETQ. V was shortened by 4 bases and J by 8 bases, with 21 bases between the two germline ends. The length of the CDR3 is 16 residues. Written as DNA, the CDR3 is TGCGCCAGCAGCGCCGACCCGGGACTCGGGAGGGAAAAACTGTTTTTT. Residues: CASSADPGLGREKLFF.

In DNA form, the CDR3 reads TGTGCCAGCAGTTGGGGGACAGGCTCCTACGAGCAGTACTTC. It codes for CASSWGTGSYEQYF. This sequence joins TRBV6-5 and TRBJ2-7, with 8 bases lining up with TRBD1. J was trimmed by 0 bases and V by 4 bases; bases with no gene match: 2. There are 14 residues in the CDR3. Germline lookup yields CDR1 MNHEY and CDR2 SVGAGI.

The chain joins TRBV25-1 to TRBJ1-2; TRBD1 matches 9 bases. CDR3 length: 15 residues. Germline V gene lookup returns CDR1 MGHDK and CDR2 SYGVNS. Trimming removed 4 bases from V and 2 bases from J; junction bases left unmatched: 5. The DNA of the CDR3 is TGTGCCAGCAGTGCTCCGGACAGGGGAAACTATGGCTACACCTTC. Residues: CASSAPDRGNYGYTF.

V is TRBV5-6 and J is TRBJ2-1, with D possibly matching TRBD2 (5 bases). CDR1 SGHDT and CDR2 YYEEEE come from the germline V gene. This CDR3 is built from 14 residues. The V and J ends lost 2 bases and 10 bases respectively, with 16 bases between them. CDR3 sequence: CASSFWELAGEQFF. DNA of the CDR3: TGTGCCAGCAGCTTTTGGGAGCTAGCTGGGGAGCAGTTCTTC.

The chain employs TRBV30 and TRBJ2-4; 12 positions agree with TRBD2. Looked up from germline, CDR1 is GTSNPN and CDR2 is SVGIG (reference sequence). This CDR3 is 14 amino acids long. The V and J ends lost 0 bases and 9 bases, in that order; junction bases with no gene match: 3. CDR3 in amino acids: CAWSVTSGGSIQYF. The DNA of the CDR3 is TGTGCCTGGAGTGTGACTAGCGGGGGCAGCATTCAGTACTTC.

The chain combines TRBV4-1 with TRBJ2-1, with TRBD2 matching 8 bases. Germline V lookup: CDR1 MGHRA, CDR2 YSYEKL. The CDR3 covers 17 residues. Losses at the gene ends were 0 bases for V and 1 base for J; bases not matched to a gene: 5. CDR3 nucleotides: TGCGCCAGCAGCCAAGATATCACTAGCGGTTCCTACAATGAGCAGTTCTTC. This sequence encodes CASSQDITSGSYNEQFF.